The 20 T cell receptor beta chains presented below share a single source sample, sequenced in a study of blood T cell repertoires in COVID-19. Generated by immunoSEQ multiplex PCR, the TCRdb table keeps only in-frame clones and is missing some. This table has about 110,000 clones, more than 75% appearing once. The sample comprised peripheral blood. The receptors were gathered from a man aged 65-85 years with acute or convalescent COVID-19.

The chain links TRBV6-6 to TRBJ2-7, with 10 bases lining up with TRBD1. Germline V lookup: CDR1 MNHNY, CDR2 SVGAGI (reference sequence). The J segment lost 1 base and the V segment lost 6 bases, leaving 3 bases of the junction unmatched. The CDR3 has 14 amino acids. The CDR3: CASRRDRGSYEQYF. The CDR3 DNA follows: TGTGCCAGCAGGCGGGACAGGGGTTCCTACGAGCAGTACTTC.

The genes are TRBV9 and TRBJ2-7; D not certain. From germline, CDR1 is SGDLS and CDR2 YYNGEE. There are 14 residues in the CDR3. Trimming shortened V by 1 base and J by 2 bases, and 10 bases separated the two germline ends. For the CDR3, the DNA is TGTGCCAGCAGCGTATCGTCCCTCGCCTACGAGCAGTACTTC. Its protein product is CASSVSSLAYEQYF.

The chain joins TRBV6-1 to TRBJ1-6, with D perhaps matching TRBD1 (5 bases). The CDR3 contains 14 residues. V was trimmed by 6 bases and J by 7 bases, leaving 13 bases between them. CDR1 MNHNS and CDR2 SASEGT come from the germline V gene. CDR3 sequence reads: CASRLGEANSPLHF. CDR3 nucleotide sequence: TGTGCCAGCAGGTTAGGGGAGGCGAATTCACCCCTCCACTTT.

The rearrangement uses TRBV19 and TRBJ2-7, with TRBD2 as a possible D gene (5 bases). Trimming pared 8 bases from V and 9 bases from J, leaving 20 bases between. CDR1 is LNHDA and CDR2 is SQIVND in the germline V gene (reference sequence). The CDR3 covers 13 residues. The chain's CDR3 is CASRGSDVSGQYF. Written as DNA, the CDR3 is TGTGCCAGTCGGGGTTCGGACGTAAGCGGGCAGTACTTC.

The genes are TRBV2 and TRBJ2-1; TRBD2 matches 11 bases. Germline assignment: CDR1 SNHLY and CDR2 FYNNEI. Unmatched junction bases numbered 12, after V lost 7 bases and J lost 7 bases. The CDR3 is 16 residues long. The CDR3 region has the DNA TGTGCCAGCAATCCACTGACTAGCGGGATGGGGAATGAGCAGTTCTTC. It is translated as CASNPLTSGMGNEQFF.

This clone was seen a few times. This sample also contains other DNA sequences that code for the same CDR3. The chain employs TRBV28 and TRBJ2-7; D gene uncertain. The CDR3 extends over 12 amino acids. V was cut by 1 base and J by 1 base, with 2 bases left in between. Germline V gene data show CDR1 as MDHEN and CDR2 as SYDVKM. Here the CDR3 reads CASSLSSYEQYF. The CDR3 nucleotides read TGTGCCAGCAGTTTATCGTCCTACGAGCAGTACTTC.

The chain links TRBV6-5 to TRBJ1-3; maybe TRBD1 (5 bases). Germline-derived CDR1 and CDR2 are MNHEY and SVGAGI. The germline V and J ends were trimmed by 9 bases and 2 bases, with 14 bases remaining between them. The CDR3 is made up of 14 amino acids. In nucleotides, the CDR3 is TGTGCCAGTCGTTTCGGGGGGGCTGGAAACACCATATATTTT. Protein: CASRFGGAGNTIYF.

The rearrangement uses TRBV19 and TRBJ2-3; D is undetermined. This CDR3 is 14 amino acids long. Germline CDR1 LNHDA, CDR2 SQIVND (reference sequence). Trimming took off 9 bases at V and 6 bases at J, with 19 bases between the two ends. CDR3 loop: CASNDWSLRDTQYF. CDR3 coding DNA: TGTGCCAGCAATGATTGGTCTTTGAGGGATACGCAGTATTTT.

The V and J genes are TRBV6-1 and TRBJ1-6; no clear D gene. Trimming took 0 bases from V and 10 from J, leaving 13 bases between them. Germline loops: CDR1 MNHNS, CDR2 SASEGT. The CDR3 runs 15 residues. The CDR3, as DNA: TGTGCCAGCAGTGAAGCTGAGGCTTCAAGGTCACCCCTCCACTTT. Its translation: CASSEAEASRSPLHF.

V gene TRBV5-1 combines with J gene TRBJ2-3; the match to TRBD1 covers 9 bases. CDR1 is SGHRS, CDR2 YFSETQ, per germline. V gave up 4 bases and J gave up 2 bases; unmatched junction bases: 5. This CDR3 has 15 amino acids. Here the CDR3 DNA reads TGCGCCAGCAGCACACAGGGGGCTTTCACAGATACGCAGTATTTT. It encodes CASSTQGAFTDTQYF.

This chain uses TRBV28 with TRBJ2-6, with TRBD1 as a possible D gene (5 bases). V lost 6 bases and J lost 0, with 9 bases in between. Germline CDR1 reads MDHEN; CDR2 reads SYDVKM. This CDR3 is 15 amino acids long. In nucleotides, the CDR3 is TGTGCCAGCAGGACAGAACTCTCTGGGGCCAACGTCCTGACTTTC. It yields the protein CASRTELSGANVLTF.

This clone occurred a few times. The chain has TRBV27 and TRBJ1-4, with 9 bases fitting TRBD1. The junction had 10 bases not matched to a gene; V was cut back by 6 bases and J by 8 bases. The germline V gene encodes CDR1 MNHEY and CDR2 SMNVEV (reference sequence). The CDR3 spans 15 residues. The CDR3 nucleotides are TGTGCCAGCAGCAACACGGGACAGGGAAGGGAAAAACTGTTTTTT. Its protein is CASSNTGQGREKLFF.

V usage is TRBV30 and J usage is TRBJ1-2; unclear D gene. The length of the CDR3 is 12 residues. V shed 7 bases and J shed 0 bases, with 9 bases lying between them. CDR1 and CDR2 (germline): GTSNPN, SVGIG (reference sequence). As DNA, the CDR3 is TGTGCCTCCTCGGGGACTAACTATGGCTACACCTTC. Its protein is CASSGTNYGYTF.

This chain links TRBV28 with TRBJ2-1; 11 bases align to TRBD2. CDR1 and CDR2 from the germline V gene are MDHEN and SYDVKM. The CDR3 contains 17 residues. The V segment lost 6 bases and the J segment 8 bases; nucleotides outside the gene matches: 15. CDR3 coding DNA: TGTGCCAGCAGCCTAGGACTAGCGGGTCCCCAAGGGCATGAGCAGTTCTTC. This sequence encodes CASSLGLAGPQGHEQFF.

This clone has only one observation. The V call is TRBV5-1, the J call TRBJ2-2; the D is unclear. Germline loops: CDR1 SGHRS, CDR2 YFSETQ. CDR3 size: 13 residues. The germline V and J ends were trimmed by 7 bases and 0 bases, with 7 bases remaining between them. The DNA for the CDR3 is TGCGCCAGCGCATACTCGAACACCGGGGAGCTGTTTTTT. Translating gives CASAYSNTGELFF.

The CDR3 sequence: CASSEDWVWAFF. DNA of the CDR3: TGTGCCAGCAGCGAGGACTGGGTTTGGGCTTTCTTT. This chain links TRBV2 with TRBJ1-1; D is undetermined. CDR1 is SNHLY, CDR2 FYNNEI, per germline. The CDR3 has 12 amino acids. Trimming shortened V by 6 bases and J by 11 bases, and 16 bases separated the two germline ends.

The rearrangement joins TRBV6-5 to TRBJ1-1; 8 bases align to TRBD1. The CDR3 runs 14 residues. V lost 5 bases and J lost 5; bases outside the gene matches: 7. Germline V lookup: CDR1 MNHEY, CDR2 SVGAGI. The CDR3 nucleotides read TGTGCCAGCAGTAACCGAGGACAGGGAACTGAAGCTTTCTTT. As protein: CASSNRGQGTEAFF.

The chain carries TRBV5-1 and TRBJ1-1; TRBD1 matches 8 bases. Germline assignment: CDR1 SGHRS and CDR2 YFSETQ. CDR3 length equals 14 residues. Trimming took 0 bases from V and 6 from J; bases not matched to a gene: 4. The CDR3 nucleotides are TGCGCCAGCAGCTTGGCCACGACAGGGGCTGAAGCTTTCTTT. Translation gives CASSLATTGAEAFF.

CDR3 sequence reads: CASIRGTNEKLFF. DNA for the CDR3: TGTGCCAGCATAAGAGGAACTAATGAAAAACTGTTTTTT. V gene TRBV7-8 combines with J gene TRBJ1-4, with unresolved D. Trimming stripped 7 bases from V and 1 base from J, with 7 bases between. Germline values: CDR1 SGHVS, CDR2 FQNEAQ. This CDR3 contains 13 residues.

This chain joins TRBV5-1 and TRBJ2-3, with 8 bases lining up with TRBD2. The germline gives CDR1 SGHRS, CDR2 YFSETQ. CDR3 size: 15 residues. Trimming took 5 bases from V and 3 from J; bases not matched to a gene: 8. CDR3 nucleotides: TGCGCCAGCAGGGGGACTAGATGGGCGACAGATACGCAGTATTTT. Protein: CASRGTRWATDTQYF.